This T cell receptor (beta chain) was recovered during a study of blood T cell repertoires in COVID-19. Overall study context: The cDNA or gDNA used as material had been derived from T cells, B-cell-depleted T cells, or PBMCs.

As handled by the study authors: Reference gene primer amplification gave nucleated cell count estimates. Profiling relied on immunoSEQ multiplex PCR, and the TCRdb table lists in-frame clones only, not all of them. V and J calls and clone size are as listed in that table; D and trimming were resolved from the DNA. The sample holds about 130,000 clones, 85% seen once. The CDR3 totals 16 residues. With V trimmed by 4 bases and J by 5 bases, 5 bases remained unmatched. Germline loops: CDR1 SGHNT, CDR2 YYREEE (reference sequence). This rearrangement joins TRBV5-4 to TRBJ2-2, with 13 bases identical to TRBD2. The specimen was peripheral blood. The clonotype was recovered from an older man with active or convalescent COVID-19. The CDR3 DNA follows: TGTGCCAGCAGCCCACTAGCGGGGGGGCTGACCGGGGAGCTGTTTTTT. This sequence encodes CASSPLAGGLTGELFF.